This T cell receptor (beta chain) was documented in a study of T cell responses to AZD1222 COVID-19 vaccine. The protocol was immunoSEQ multiplex PCR, while the TCRdb copy is restricted to in-frame clones and leaves out a portion. The sample has about 97,000 clones; 90% are singletons. Germline V gives CDR1 SEHNR, CDR2 FQNEAQ (reference sequence). Trimming stripped 5 bases from V and 10 bases from J, with 15 bases between. The CDR3 covers 13 residues. The specimen comprised peripheral blood, sampled on day 0 of AZD1222 vaccination. The receptor's source is an adult in good health. The chain has TRBV7-9 and TRBJ2-1; D may be TRBD2 (5 bases). CDR3 in amino acids: CASSLRTGWEQFF. The CDR3 DNA sequence: TGTGCCAGCAGCCTAAGGACGGGGTGGGAGCAGTTCTTC. Full variable domain (rest looked up from reference TRBV7-9 and TRBJ2-1): DTGVSQNPRHKITKRGQNVTFRCDPISEHNRLYWYRQTLGQGPEFLTYFQNEAQLEKSRLLSDRFSAERPKGSFSTLEIQRTEQGDSAMYLCASSLRTGWEQFFGPGTRLTVL.